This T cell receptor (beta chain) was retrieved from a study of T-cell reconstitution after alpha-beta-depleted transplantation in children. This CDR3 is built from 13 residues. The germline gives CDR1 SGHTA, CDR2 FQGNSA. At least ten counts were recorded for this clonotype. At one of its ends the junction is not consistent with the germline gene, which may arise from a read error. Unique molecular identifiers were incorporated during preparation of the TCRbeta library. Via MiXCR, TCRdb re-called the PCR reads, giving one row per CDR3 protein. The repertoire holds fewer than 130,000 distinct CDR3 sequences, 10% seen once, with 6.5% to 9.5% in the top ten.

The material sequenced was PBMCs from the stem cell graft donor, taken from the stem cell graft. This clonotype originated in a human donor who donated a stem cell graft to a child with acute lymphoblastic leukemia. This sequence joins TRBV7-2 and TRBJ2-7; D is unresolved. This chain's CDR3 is CASSLPIGRIEHF. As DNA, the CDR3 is TGTGCCAGCAGCTTACCTATAGGACGGATAGAGCACTTC.